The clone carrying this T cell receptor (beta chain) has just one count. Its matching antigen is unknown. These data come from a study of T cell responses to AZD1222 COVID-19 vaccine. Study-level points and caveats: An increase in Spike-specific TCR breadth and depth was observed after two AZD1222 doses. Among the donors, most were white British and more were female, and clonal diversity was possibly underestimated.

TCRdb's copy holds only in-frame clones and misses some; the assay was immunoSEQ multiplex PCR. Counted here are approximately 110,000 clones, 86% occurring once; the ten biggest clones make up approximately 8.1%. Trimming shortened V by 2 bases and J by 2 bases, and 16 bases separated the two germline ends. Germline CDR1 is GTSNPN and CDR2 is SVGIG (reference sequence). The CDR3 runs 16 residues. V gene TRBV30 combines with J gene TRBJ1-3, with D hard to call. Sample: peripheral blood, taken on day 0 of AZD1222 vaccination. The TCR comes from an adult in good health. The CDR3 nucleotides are TGTGCCTGGAGTTCAGTTCGGGTGGAGACTGGAAACACCATATATTTT. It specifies CAWSSVRVETGNTIYF.